Listed here are 6 T cell receptor beta chains from one sample, sequenced in a study of cytomegalovirus exposure and HLA in healthy donors. 13 Jbeta primers and 60 Vbeta primers were used for the PCR. The repertoire was sequenced with immunoSEQ multiplex PCR; TCRdb's copy has only in-frame clones and lacks some. The table lists about 150,000 clones. Sequenced sample: PBMCs. These TCRs come from a young man in good health and CMV-seronegative.

The chain has TRBV11-3 and TRBJ2-1, with 7 bases that match TRBD1. The germline CDR1 and CDR2 sequences are SGHNT and YENEEA. V was clipped by 5 bases and J by 0 bases; unmatched bases: 4. CDR3 length: 15 residues. For the CDR3, the DNA is TGTGCCAGCAGCGGACAGGCGGGCTCCTACAATGAGCAGTTCTTC. This sequence encodes CASSGQAGSYNEQFF.

The V and J genes are TRBV30 and TRBJ2-1; 10 nucleotides align to TRBD1. V shed 1 base, J shed 6 bases, and the junction held 0 bases outside the gene matches. Germline CDR1 reads GTSNPN; CDR2 reads SVGIG (reference sequence). The length of the CDR3 is 13 residues. The CDR3 is CAWSGTGGNEQFF. The CDR3 DNA follows: TGTGCCTGGAGTGGGACAGGGGGCAATGAGCAGTTCTTC. Full variable domain (missing parts from reference TRBV30 and TRBJ2-1): SQTIHQWPATLVQPVGSPLSLECTVEGTSNPNLYWYRQAAGRGLQLLFYSVGIGQISSEVPQNLSASRPQDRQFILSSKKLLLSDSGFYLCAWSGTGGNEQFFGPGTRLTVL.

The chain has TRBV4-3 and TRBJ1-2, with D perhaps TRBD1 (5 bases). The CDR3 has 15 amino acids. Per germline, CDR1 LGHNA and CDR2 YSLEER. V lost 6 bases and J 5 bases, leaving 19 bases between the germline ends. The CDR3 sequence is CASRLRDGTGYGYTF. In nucleotides, the CDR3 is TGCGCCAGCAGATTGCGGGACGGGACGGGATATGGCTACACCTTC.

The J gene is TRBJ2-5, the V gene TRBV29-1; a possible D gene is TRBD1 (7 bases). The DNA end lines up better with TRBJ2-7; the J call may be wrong. CDR3 length: 11 amino acids. Germline-derived CDR1 and CDR2 are SQVTM and ANQGSEA. The CDR3 bases are TGCACCGGCGGGGACAGCTACGAGCAGTACTTC. This translates into CTGGDSYEQYF.

V and J are TRBV6-1 and TRBJ1-5, with 7 bases that match TRBD1. V gave up 2 bases and J gave up 4 bases; unmatched junction bases: 5. The CDR3 totals 15 residues. In germline, CDR1 is MNHNS, CDR2 SASEGT. The CDR3 DNA is TGTGCCAGCAGTGAAATCTGGGACAGAAATCAGCCCCAGCATTTT. Translating it yields CASSEIWDRNQPQHF.

The CDR3 region is CASSLDAGAGRGYTF. The DNA of the CDR3 is TGTGCCAGCAGCTTGGATGCTGGGGCCGGGAGGGGCTACACCTTC. The rearrangement joins TRBV5-6 to TRBJ1-2, with D tentatively TRBD1 (5 bases). CDR1 and CDR2 (germline): SGHDT, YYEEEE. Trimming removed 0 bases at V and 8 bases at J, with 17 bases between. The CDR3 contains 15 residues.